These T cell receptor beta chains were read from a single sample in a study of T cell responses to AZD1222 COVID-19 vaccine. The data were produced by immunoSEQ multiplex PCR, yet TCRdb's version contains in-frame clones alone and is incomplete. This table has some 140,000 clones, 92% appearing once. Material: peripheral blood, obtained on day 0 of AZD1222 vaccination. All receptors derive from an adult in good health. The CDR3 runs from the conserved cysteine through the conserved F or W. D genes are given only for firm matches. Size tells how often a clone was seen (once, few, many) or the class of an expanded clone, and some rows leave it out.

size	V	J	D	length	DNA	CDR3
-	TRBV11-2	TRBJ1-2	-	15	TGTGCCAGCAGCTTAGATCGATCAGGGGTTGGTGGCTACACCTTC	CASSLDRSGVGGYTF
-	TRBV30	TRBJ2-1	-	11	TGTGCCTGGAGTGTAGTCGGTGAGCAGTTCTTC	CAWSVVGEQFF
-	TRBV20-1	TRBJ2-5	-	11	TGCAGTGTAGGAACCGGCGAGACCCAGTACTTC	CSVGTGETQYF
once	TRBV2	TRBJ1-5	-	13	TGTGCCAGCAGTTCCGAGGGGGATCAGCCCCAGCATTTT	CASSSEGDQPQHF
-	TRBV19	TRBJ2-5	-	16	TGTGCCAGTTGTTGGGGGTCTCGGGGAGGCGGGGAGACCCAGTACTTC	CASCWGSRGGGETQYF
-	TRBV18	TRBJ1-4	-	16	TGTGCCAGCTCACCCAATATGATGGGTAGGGATGAAAAACTGTTTTTT	CASSPNMMGRDEKLFF
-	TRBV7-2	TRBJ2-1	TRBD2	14	TGTGCCAGCAGCTTCGGGGGGGAAAACGGTGAGCAGTTCTTC	CASSFGGENGEQFF
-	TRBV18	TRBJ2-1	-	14	TGTGCCAGCTCACCACCCAAGGGGGAAAATGAGCAGTTCTTC	CASSPPKGENEQFF
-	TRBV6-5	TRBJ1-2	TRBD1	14	TGTGCCAGCAGCCCCCCAGGGGGCAGGCTTGGCTACACCTTC	CASSPPGGRLGYTF
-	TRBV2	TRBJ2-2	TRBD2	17	TGTGCCAGCAGTCCAGACGGACTAGCGGGGGGGCTCGGGGAGCTGTTTTTT	CASSPDGLAGGLGELFF
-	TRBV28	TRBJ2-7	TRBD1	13	TGTGCCAGCAAGGGGACAGTAGACTACGAGCAGTACTTC	CASKGTVDYEQYF
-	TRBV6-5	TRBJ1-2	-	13	TGTGCCAGCAGTTACGCATGGGACTATGGCTACACCTTC	CASSYAWDYGYTF
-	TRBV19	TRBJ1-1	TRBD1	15	TGTGCCAGTAGTACGGGGACAGGGGAGAACACTGAAGCTTTCTTT	CASSTGTGENTEAFF
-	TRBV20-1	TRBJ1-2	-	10	TGCAGTGCTCCCCAATATGGCTACACCTTC	CSAPQYGYTF
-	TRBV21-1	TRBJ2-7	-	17	TGTGCCAGCAGCAAAGCTGAAGATGGACAGGGACCCTACGAGCAGTACTTC	CASSKAEDGQGPYEQYF
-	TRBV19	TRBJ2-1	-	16	TGTGCCAGTAGTATTAATGGAATCAGGGCGGTCGATGAGCAGTTCTTC	CASSINGIRAVDEQFF
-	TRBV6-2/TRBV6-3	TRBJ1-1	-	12	TGTGCCAGCAGTTATGATTGGGTTGAAGCTTTCTTT	CASSYDWVEAFF
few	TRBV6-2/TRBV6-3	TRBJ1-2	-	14	TGTGCCAGCAGTTGGGACAACCCGGGGAATGGCTACACCTTC	CASSWDNPGNGYTF
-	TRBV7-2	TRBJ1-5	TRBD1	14	TGTGCCAGCAGCCAGGACAGGGGCGATCAGCCCCAGCATTTT	CASSQDRGDQPQHF
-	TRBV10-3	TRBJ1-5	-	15	TGTGCCATCAGTGAAAATAAGCCGGGGAATCAGCCCCAGCATTTT	CAISENKPGNQPQHF
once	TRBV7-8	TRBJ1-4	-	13	TGTGCCAGCAGCTTAACATTTCGTGAAAAACTGTTTTTT	CASSLTFREKLFF
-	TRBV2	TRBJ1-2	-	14	TGTGCCAGCAAGTCAACCAGGGCCAACTATGGCTACACCTTC	CASKSTRANYGYTF
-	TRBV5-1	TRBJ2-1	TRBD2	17	TGCGCCAGCAGCTTGGCGGGTAGCGGGGGGGCCGGGAATGAGCAGTTCTTC	CASSLAGSGGAGNEQFF
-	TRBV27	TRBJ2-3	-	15	TGTGCCACCTCCGGGGCCCCCGGACAGATTGGTACGCAGTATTTT	CATSGAPGQIGTQYF
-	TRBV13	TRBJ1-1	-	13	TGTGCCAGCAGCCCCCGGCGAACTGCGGAAGCTTTCTTT	CASSPRRTAEAFF
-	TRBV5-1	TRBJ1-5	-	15	TGCGCCAGCAGCCCGACCGGGACTGGGGATCAGCCCCAGCATTTT	CASSPTGTGDQPQHF
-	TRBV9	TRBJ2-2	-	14	TGTGCCAGCAGCGAGCTGCCGGACACCGGGGAGCTGTTTTTT	CASSELPDTGELFF